What follows is one T cell receptor beta chain and its context. Its cognate antigen is unknown. This record belongs to a study of cytomegalovirus exposure and HLA in healthy donors. Study summary: The roughly 110 validation repertoires were reported in a later analysis to have been generated on the same platform as the roughly 680 first-cohort repertoires.

The study's findings and limits: The study labeled 180 or so TCR beta chains cytomegalovirus-associated. TCR sequences were mostly rare, though some public TCRs occurred in many donors.

Germline V gene sequence: CDR1 MNHEY, CDR2 SVGAGI. The junction had 7 bases not matched to a gene; V was cut back by 0 bases and J by 7 bases. The CDR3 is 15 amino acids. Sequenced by immunoSEQ multiplex PCR; TCRdb stores in-frame clones only, minus some. Of roughly 150,000 clones in the sample, 85% to 90% were seen once. J is TRBJ2-7 and V is TRBV6-5; TRBD2 matches at 9 bases. Sequencing was performed on PBMCs. This receptor was taken from a woman between 18 and 29 years old in good health and CMV-seropositive. The CDR3: CASSYSAGGILEQYF. The CDR3 bases are TGTGCCAGCAGTTACTCGGCGGGGGGGATTCTGGAGCAGTACTTC.